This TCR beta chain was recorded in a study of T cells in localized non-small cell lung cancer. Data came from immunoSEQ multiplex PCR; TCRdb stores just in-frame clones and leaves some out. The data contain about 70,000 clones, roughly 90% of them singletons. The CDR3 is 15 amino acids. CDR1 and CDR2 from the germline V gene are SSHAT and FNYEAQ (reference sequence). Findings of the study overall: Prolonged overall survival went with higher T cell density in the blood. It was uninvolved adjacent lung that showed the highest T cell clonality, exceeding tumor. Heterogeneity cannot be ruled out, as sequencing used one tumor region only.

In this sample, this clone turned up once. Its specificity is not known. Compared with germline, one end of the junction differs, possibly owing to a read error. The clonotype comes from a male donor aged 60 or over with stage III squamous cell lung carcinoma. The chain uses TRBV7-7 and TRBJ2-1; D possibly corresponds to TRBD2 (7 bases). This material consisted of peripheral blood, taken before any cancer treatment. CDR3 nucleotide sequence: TGTGCTAGCAGCCCGGGGAGGGGGGTCTACAATGAGCAGTTCTTC. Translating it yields CASSPGRGVYNEQFF.